Listed below are T cell receptor beta chains from one sample, sequenced in a study of identical twins. TCRdb analysed the 5' RACE reads with MiXCR anew, one entry per CDR3 protein. The sample lists about 730,000 distinct CDR3 sequences; 20% to 25% were seen once. This same sample was also part of a study on T cells expressing NK-cell markers.

Sequencing was carried out using PBMCs. These receptors were taken from a woman aged 18-29 years in good health. CDR3s include the opening cysteine and the closing phenylalanine or tryptophan. The order of the fields is clone size, V gene, J gene, D gene, CDR3 protein, CDR3 DNA. A D gene is named only where the DNA matches it firmly. Clone size is given for some rows only: seen once, a few or many times, or a class if the clone is expanded.

>.|TRBV5-1|TRBJ2-2|TRBD1
CASNEGAPTGELFF
TGCGCCAGCAACGAGGGGGCGCCCACCGGGGAGCTGTTTTTT
>.|TRBV5-1|TRBJ2-5|.
CASATGQYQETQYF
TGCGCCAGCGCAACAGGGCAGTACCAAGAGACCCAGTACTTC
>.|TRBV6-1|TRBJ2-7|.
CASSGQGLHEQYF
TGTGCCAGCAGTGGCCAGGGATTACACGAGCAGTACTTC
>few|TRBV28|TRBJ2-5|TRBD2
CASGPLTSGSQETQYF
TGTGCCAGCGGACCGCTGACTAGCGGGAGCCAAGAGACCCAGTACTTC
>many|TRBV7-9|TRBJ2-1|TRBD2
CASSLSGSSEQFF
TGTGCCAGCAGCTTAAGCGGGAGCAGTGAGCAGTTCTTC
>few|TRBV7-6|TRBJ2-3|TRBD2
CASSLSAGRVDTQYF
TGTGCCAGCAGCTTATCAGCGGGAAGGGTGGATACGCAGTATTTT
>.|TRBV4-1|TRBJ2-1|.
CASSQDAEIISYNEQFF
TGCGCCAGCAGCCAAGATGCAGAGATAATCTCCTACAATGAGCAGTTCTTC
>few|TRBV12-3/TRBV12-4|TRBJ1-3|.
CANSPGAGPGNTIYF
TGTGCCAACTCACCAGGGGCAGGGCCTGGAAACACCATATATTTT
>few|TRBV12-3/TRBV12-4|TRBJ2-1|.
CASSLARGPDEQFF
TGTGCCAGCAGTTTAGCGCGGGGGCCGGATGAGCAGTTCTTC
>few|TRBV6-2/TRBV6-3|TRBJ2-7|.
CASSTAIEQYF
TGTGCCAGCAGCACGGCAATCGAGCAGTACTTC
>few|TRBV29-1|TRBJ2-4|.
CSVKRGEENIQYF
TGCAGCGTTAAAAGGGGAGAAGAAAACATTCAGTACTTC
>.|TRBV6-5|TRBJ2-5|.
CASSGGEETQYF
TGTGCCTCCTCAGGGGGGGAAGAGACCCAGTACTTC
>few|TRBV5-1|TRBJ1-1|TRBD1
CASRPGTGTPGGAFF
TGCGCCAGCAGGCCAGGGACAGGGACGCCTGGGGGAGCTTTCTTT
>few|TRBV19|TRBJ1-6|.
CASSIYIGTNSPLHF
TGTGCCAGTAGTATCTATATAGGGACCAATTCACCCCTCCACTTT
>.|TRBV6-1|TRBJ2-5|TRBD2
CASSRGPGLAGPETQYF
TGTGCCAGCAGCCGCGGCCCGGGACTAGCGGGCCCAGAGACCCAGTACTTC
>few|TRBV4-2|TRBJ2-5|TRBD2
CATGGALETQYF
TGTGCCACCGGGGGGGCCTTGGAGACCCAGTACTTC
>.|TRBV15|TRBJ1-2|.
CATSRDLLRGGYGYTF
TGTGCCACCAGCAGAGATCTTTTGCGTGGTGGATATGGCTACACCTTC
>few|TRBV27|TRBJ2-7|TRBD2
CASSPTVHLAAYEQYF
TGTGCCAGCAGTCCTACGGTCCACCTAGCGGCCTACGAGCAGTACTTC
>.|TRBV5-1|TRBJ2-1|TRBD2
CASSLLAGGEEQFF
TGCGCCAGCAGCTTGCTCGCGGGAGGGGAGGAGCAGTTCTTC
>few|TRBV2|TRBJ2-1|TRBD2
CASRLRAGGPRNEQFF
TGTGCCAGCAGGTTGAGAGCGGGAGGGCCGAGGAATGAGCAGTTCTTC
>.|TRBV13|TRBJ1-1|.
CASSLLARTAGTEAFF
TGTGCCAGCAGCCTTCTAGCACGGACAGCAGGCACTGAAGCTTTCTTT
>few|TRBV20-1|TRBJ2-3|TRBD1
CSARRATGSTDTQYF
TGCAGTGCTAGACGCGCGACAGGGAGCACAGATACGCAGTATTTT
>.|TRBV6-5|TRBJ1-6|TRBD1
CASSYRGTGNSPLHF
TGTGCCAGCAGTTACAGAGGGACAGGGAATTCACCCCTCCACTTT
>few|TRBV5-6|TRBJ1-4|.
CASSLLTYNEKLFF
TGTGCCAGCAGCTTGTTGACATATAATGAAAAACTGTTTTTT
>.|TRBV20-1|TRBJ2-1|TRBD2
CSASRDYPYNVQFF
TGCAGTGCCTCCCGGGACTACCCCTACAATGTGCAGTTCTTC
>few|TRBV27|TRBJ2-7|.
CASSYSSASSYEQYF
TGTGCCAGCAGTTACTCTAGCGCTTCCTCCTACGAGCAGTACTTC
>many|TRBV2|TRBJ2-1|TRBD1
CASRRGPNEQFF
TGTGCCAGCAGGAGGGGGCCCAATGAGCAGTTCTTC
>many|TRBV4-2|TRBJ2-1|.
CASSRGPPSSYNEQFF
TGTGCCAGCAGCCGAGGACCTCCGAGCTCCTACAATGAGCAGTTCTTC
>few|TRBV15|TRBJ2-2|TRBD1
CATSSHRGLDTGELFF
TGTGCCACCAGCAGCCACAGGGGATTGGACACCGGGGAGCTGTTTTTT
>.|TRBV7-8|TRBJ2-3|.
CASSLEGTSWDTQYF
TGTGCCAGCAGCTTAGAGGGGACCTCTTGGGATACGCAGTATTTT
>.|TRBV7-6|TRBJ2-1|TRBD2
CASSLARAGGTNEQFF
TGTGCCAGCAGCTTAGCGCGGGCGGGAGGAACAAATGAGCAGTTCTTC
>many|TRBV20-1|TRBJ2-5|TRBD2
CSARDSGGSGETQYF
TGCAGTGCTAGAGATTCTGGCGGGAGTGGAGAGACCCAGTACTTC
>few|TRBV6-2/TRBV6-3|TRBJ2-7|.
CASSYGPAKHF
TGTGCCAGCAGTTACGGGCCGGCCAAGCACTTC
>.|TRBV2|TRBJ1-5|.
CASSERGNQHF
TGTGCCAGCAGTGAACGAGGGAACCAGCATTTT
>.|TRBV3-1|TRBJ2-7|TRBD2
CASNQGGGSYEQYF
TGTGCCAGCAACCAAGGCGGGGGCTCCTACGAGCAGTACTTC
>few|TRBV24-1|TRBJ2-3|.
CATSRGDVGTTDTQYF
TGTGCCACCAGTCGGGGAGATGTAGGGACAACAGATACGCAGTATTTT
>many|TRBV12-3/TRBV12-4|TRBJ2-5|TRBD2
CASSPGGGGPGETQYF
TGTGCCAGCAGTCCCGGGGGCGGGGGGCCGGGGGAGACCCAGTACTTC
>many|TRBV15|TRBJ2-3|.
CATSTASYADTQYF
TGTGCCACCAGTACGGCTAGCTACGCAGATACGCAGTATTTT
>.|TRBV12-3/TRBV12-4|TRBJ2-3|TRBD1
CASSHPGQGNWRASTDTQYF
TGTGCCAGCAGTCATCCGGGACAGGGTAATTGGCGGGCTAGCACAGATACGCAGTATTTT
>.|TRBV25-1|TRBJ2-2|.
CASSEYVWELFF
TGTGCCAGCAGTGAATATGTTTGGGAGCTGTTTTTT
>few|TRBV9|TRBJ2-7|TRBD1
CASSTTGTGIEQYF
TGTGCCAGCAGCACTACCGGGACAGGGATCGAGCAGTACTTC
>.|TRBV12-3/TRBV12-4|TRBJ2-5|TRBD1
CASSIQGAYETQYF
TGTGCCAGCAGTATACAGGGGGCGTACGAGACCCAGTACTTC
>few|TRBV20-1|TRBJ2-5|.
CSARETFQETQYF
TGCAGTGCTAGGGAGACATTTCAAGAGACCCAGTACTTC
>.|TRBV20-1|TRBJ2-1|.
CSAGEGHNEQFF
TGCAGTGCAGGCGAAGGACACAATGAGCAGTTCTTC
>many|TRBV5-1|TRBJ1-1|.
CASSLDREDTEAFF
TGCGCCAGCAGCTTGGACAGGGAGGACACTGAAGCTTTCTTT
>.|TRBV12-5|TRBJ2-2|.
CASGLGGGELFF
TGTGCTAGTGGTTTGGGTGGCGGGGAGCTGTTTTTT
>.|TRBV20-1|TRBJ2-3|.
CSARDTGRADTQYF
TGCAGTGCTAGAGATACAGGGCGGGCAGATACGCAGTATTTT
>.|TRBV6-1|TRBJ2-7|TRBD1
CASSAARDRLTYEQYF
TGTGCCAGCAGTGCTGCCAGGGACAGGTTGACCTACGAGCAGTACTTC
>.|TRBV5-1|TRBJ1-1|.
CASSVIQGNTEAFF
TGCGCCAGCAGCGTGATCCAGGGGAACACTGAAGCTTTCTTT
>.|TRBV20-1|TRBJ2-1|.
CSARRSTGNEQFF
TGCAGTGCTAGACGGAGTACGGGCAATGAGCAGTTCTTC
>few|TRBV7-9|TRBJ2-3|TRBD1
CASSLDDRETDTQYF
TGTGCCAGCAGCCTAGATGACAGGGAGACAGATACGCAGTATTTT
>many|TRBV3-1|TRBJ2-4|TRBD1
CASSPGTGRDIQYF
TGTGCCAGCAGCCCAGGGACAGGGAGGGACATTCAGTACTTC
>many|TRBV10-3|TRBJ2-1|TRBD2
CAINPGGGSYNEQFF
TGTGCCATCAATCCGGGAGGGGGCTCCTACAATGAGCAGTTCTTC
>.|TRBV20-1|TRBJ1-5|.
CSARGTRTNQPQHF
TGCAGTGCTAGGGGGACGAGGACTAATCAGCCCCAGCATTTT
>few|TRBV12-3/TRBV12-4|TRBJ1-4|.
CASSPWDGQKLFF
TGTGCCAGCAGTCCCTGGGACGGTCAAAAACTGTTTTTT
>few|TRBV7-2|TRBJ1-2|.
CASSLSPGNYGYTF
TGTGCCAGCAGCTTAAGCCCCGGGAACTATGGCTACACCTTC